Following are 9 T cell receptor beta chains from one sample sequenced in a study of blood T cell repertoires in COVID-19. Assay used: immunoSEQ multiplex PCR; TCRdb lists only in-frame clones, some missing. The sample holds some 190,000 clones, 84% seen once. Material: PBMCs or T cells enriched from blood (not recorded which). Receptors originate from a young woman who had been exposed to COVID-19.

In its sample, this clone was seen a few times. This chain joins TRBV5-4 and TRBJ2-7; 8 bases align to TRBD2. The junction had 11 bases not matched to a gene; V was cut back by 4 bases and J by 2 bases. Germline CDR1 SGHNT, CDR2 YYREEE (reference sequence). The CDR3 covers 16 residues. CDR3 sequence reads: CASSRLPGGAAYEQYF. CDR3 coding DNA: TGTGCCAGCAGCCGCCTTCCGGGGGGGGCGGCCTACGAGCAGTACTTC. Full variable domain (rest looked up from reference TRBV5-4 and TRBJ2-7): ETGVTQSPTHLIKTRGQQVTLRCSSQSGHNTVSWYQQALGQGPQFIFQYYREEENGRGNFPPRFSGLQFPNYSSELNVNALELDDSALYLCASSRLPGGAAYEQYFGPGTRLTVT.

The chain links TRBV3-1 (or the pseudogene TRBV3-2) to TRBJ1-2; D possibly corresponds to TRBD1 (6 bases). The CDR3 has 15 residues. The germline gives CDR1 LGHDT, CDR2 YNNKEL (reference sequence). V was trimmed by 3 bases and J by 7 bases, leaving 18 bases between them. In DNA form, the CDR3 reads TGTGCCAGCAGCCACAAAGAAACAGGGAGGGGTGGCTACACCTTC. This translates into CASSHKETGRGGYTF.

V usage is TRBV6-5 and J usage is TRBJ1-2; 8 bases line up with TRBD1. Germline CDR1 reads MNHEY; CDR2 reads SVGAGI. Trimming took 6 bases from V and 8 from J; bases not matched to a gene: 14. The CDR3 runs 15 residues. CDR3 sequence reads: CASRPGQASSGGYTF. DNA of the CDR3: TGTGCCAGCAGGCCGGGACAGGCGTCTTCGGGGGGCTACACCTTC.

The chain combines TRBV4-2 with TRBJ2-1; D might be TRBD1 (6 bases). Trimming removed 5 bases at V and 2 bases at J, with 10 bases between. The germline V gene has CDR1 LGHNA and CDR2 YNFKEQ. The CDR3 extends over 14 amino acids. CDR3 bases: TGTGCCAGCAGCTACCGGGACACCTACAATGAGCAGTTCTTC. The encoded protein is CASSYRDTYNEQFF.

This clone occurred once. V and J are TRBV6-2 or TRBV6-3 and TRBJ2-3; D might be TRBD1 (5 bases). The V end was cut by 4 bases, the J end by 4 bases, with 12 bases between. The CDR3 runs 14 residues. Per the germline V gene, CDR1 is MNHEY and CDR2 is SVGEGT. CDR3 amino acids: CASSLGLAADTQYF. CDR3 DNA sequence: TGTGCCAGCAGTTTGGGGCTCGCTGCAGATACGCAGTATTTT.

V is TRBV11-3 and J is TRBJ2-6; D unclear. Germline lookup yields CDR1 SGHNT and CDR2 YENEEA. Trimming left V 5 bases short and J 1 base short, with 9 bases between. CDR3 length: 15 residues. DNA for the CDR3: TGTGCCAGCAGCCGAGGAGCATCTGGGGCCAACGTCCTGACTTTC. The encoded protein is CASSRGASGANVLTF.

This sequence joins TRBV28 and TRBJ1-4; possibly TRBD1 for D (6 bases). CDR1 is MDHEN and CDR2 is SYDVKM in the germline V gene. The CDR3 sequence is 13 residues long. The germline V and J ends were trimmed by 8 bases and 7 bases, with 14 bases remaining between them. CDR3 nucleotides: TGTGCCAGCCACGACAGGTCAGGTGAAAAACTGTTTTTT. Its protein is CASHDRSGEKLFF.

The chain employs TRBV3-1 (or the pseudogene TRBV3-2) and TRBJ2-2; D call uncertain. The CDR3 is made up of 14 amino acids. Per the germline V gene, CDR1 is LGHDT and CDR2 is YNNKEL (reference sequence). V was shortened by 8 bases and J by 4 bases, with 14 bases between the two germline ends. The CDR3 nucleotides read TGTGCCAGCGCTACCCGCTACTCCACCGGGGAGCTGTTTTTT. Protein product: CASATRYSTGELFF.

The chain uses TRBV29-1 and TRBJ2-7; 9 bases agree with TRBD1. Unmatched junction bases numbered 9, after V lost 6 bases and J lost 6 bases. Germline-derived CDR1 and CDR2 are SQVTM and ANQGSEA. The CDR3 consists of 13 residues. The CDR3 spells CSVVGTGNGEQYF. CDR3 nucleotides: TGCAGCGTCGTAGGGACAGGGAATGGCGAGCAGTACTTC.